The table lists the clone carrying this TCR beta chain with a few counts. What it recognizes is unknown. The TCRbeta library was prepared with unique molecular identifiers. MiXCR, run by TCRdb on the PCR reads, gives a single entry per CDR3 protein. This repertoire shows around 580,000 distinct CDR3 sequences, roughly a quarter found once; its top ten account for 30% to 40%. These data belong to a study of T-cell reconstitution after alpha-beta-depleted transplantation in children. The V end was cut by 2 bases, the J end by 12 bases, with 14 bases between. This CDR3 region has 13 residues. Germline V gene data show CDR1 as SGHVS and CDR2 as FNYEAQ. Broader study findings: Alpha-beta T cells present about two months after transplant were reported to originate from several hundred expanded graft clones.

Sequences were derived from PBMCs, sampled before TCRalphabeta/CD19-depleted stem cell transplant. The sequence was collected from a boy under three years old with Wiskott-Aldrich syndrome, due to receive a stem cell transplant. The chain uses TRBV7-6 and TRBJ2-1; D unresolved. CDR3 coding DNA: TGTGCCAGCAGCTTAAGCCCGCCGGACCCGCAGTTCTTC. This encodes CASSLSPPDPQFF. The entire variable domain, with the rest obtained from reference TRBV7-6 and TRBJ2-1, is as follows: GAGVSQSPRYKVTKRGQDVALRCDPISGHVSLYWYRQALGQGPEFLTYFNYEAQQDKSGLPNDRFSAERPEGSISTLTIQRTEQRDSAMYRCASSLSPPDPQFFGPGTRLTVL.